The rows below give T cell receptor beta chains drawn from one sample of a study of shared T cell receptors in the human thymus. Method: immunoSEQ multiplex PCR; TCRdb's copy keeps in-frame clones and lacks some. The sample carries a few hundred thousand clones, 85% to 95% recorded once. The sequenced sample consisted of thymocytes. These receptors all come from a human donor. CDR3s include the opening cysteine and the closing phenylalanine or tryptophan. Each record gives: clone size, J gene, D gene, V gene, CDR3 protein, CDR3 DNA. A D gene is named only where the DNA matches it firmly. A clone size is listed for some rows: how often the clone was seen (once, few, many), or a class if it is expanded.

once	TRBJ2-3	.	TRBV7-4	CAGRIRDTQYF	TGTGCCGGGCGAATCCGGGATACGCAGTATTTT
.	TRBJ2-2	TRBD2	TRBV5-5	CASSRGDTGELFF	TGTGCCAGCAGCCGGGGGGACACCGGGGAGCTGTTTTTT
.	TRBJ2-7	.	TRBV15	CATSEEDRSYEQYF	TGTGCCACCAGCGAAGAGGACAGATCCTACGAGCAGTACTTC
.	TRBJ1-4	.	TRBV5-1	CASSPKRTYEASPGQAATNEKLFF	TGCGCCAGCAGCCCGAAACGGACCTATGAGGCATCACCGGGACAAGCAGCAACTAATGAAAAACTGTTTTTT
.	TRBJ1-2	TRBD1	TRBV28	CASSGPQGAGYGYTF	TGTGCCAGCAGCGGTCCTCAGGGGGCCGGATATGGCTACACCTTC
.	TRBJ2-5	.	TRBV7-9	CASSPPHRYQETQYF	TGTGCCAGCAGCCCCCCCCACAGATACCAAGAGACCCAGTACTTC
.	TRBJ2-7	.	TRBV6-5	CASSLTGEEYEQYF	TGTGCCAGCAGTTTGACAGGCGAGGAGTACGAGCAGTACTTC
.	TRBJ2-3	.	TRBV28	CASSLGGADTQYF	TGTGCCAGCAGTTTGGGGGGCGCAGATACGCAGTATTTT
.	TRBJ2-3	.	TRBV7-3	CASRQSTDTQYF	TGTGCCAGCCGCCAATCCACAGATACGCAGTATTTT
once	TRBJ2-3	TRBD2	TRBV27	CASSLFPAGGTDTQYF	TGTGCCAGCAGTTTATTTCCAGCGGGAGGGACAGATACGCAGTATTTT
.	TRBJ2-7	.	TRBV9	CASSPRQSLDGPRYEQYF	TGTGCCAGCAGCCCTCGCCAAAGCCTAGACGGGCCCCGCTACGAGCAGTACTTC
.	TRBJ1-1	.	TRBV5-5	CASSFTPVCMNTEAFF	TGTGCCAGCAGCTTCACCCCAGTATGCATGAACACTGAAGCTTTCTTT
.	TRBJ2-7	TRBD2	TRBV15	CATSRDPAGSGVYEQYF	TGTGCCACCAGCAGAGATCCGGCTGGTAGCGGGGTCTACGAGCAGTACTTC
.	TRBJ2-7	TRBD2	TRBV4-1	CASSQGRNSGPSYEQYF	TGCGCCAGCAGCCAGGGCCGTAATAGCGGGCCATCCTACGAGCAGTACTTC
.	TRBJ2-6	.	TRBV7-9	CASSFVGAGGANVLTF	TGTGCCAGCAGCTTTGTGGGGGCAGGTGGGGCCAACGTCCTGACTTTC
.	TRBJ2-7	.	TRBV20-1	CSASGCNEQYF	TGCAGTGCTTCAGGGTGTAACGAGCAGTACTTC
.	TRBJ2-3	TRBD2	TRBV6-1	CASSEAGGFGTDTQYF	TGTGCCAGCAGTGAAGCGGGGGGGTTCGGCACAGATACGCAGTATTTT
.	TRBJ2-1	.	TRBV5-5	CASSGQTASSYNEQFF	TGTGCCAGCAGCGGGCAGACAGCGAGCTCCTACAATGAGCAGTTCTTC
.	TRBJ2-7	.	TRBV5-4	CASSLKVKTDISYEQYF	TGTGCCAGCAGCTTGAAGGTTAAGACAGATATCTCCTACGAGCAGTACTTC
.	TRBJ2-1	.	TRBV4-2	CASSPSKGGEQFF	TGTGCCAGCAGCCCCTCAAAGGGGGGCGAGCAGTTCTTC
.	TRBJ2-5	TRBD2	TRBV6-1	CASSEARGGWQETQYF	TGTGCCAGCAGTGAAGCGCGCGGGGGTTGGCAAGAGACCCAGTACTTC
.	TRBJ2-7	.	TRBV14	CASSQESNGYEQYF	TGTGCCAGCAGCCAAGAAAGCAACGGCTACGAGCAGTACTTC
.	TRBJ2-7	.	TRBV28	CASSLNRIYEQYF	TGTGCCAGCAGTTTGAACAGGATCTACGAGCAGTACTTC
.	TRBJ1-1	.	TRBV27	CASGYSLPPRNTEAFF	TGTGCCAGCGGATACAGCTTACCCCCGAGGAACACTGAAGCTTTCTTT
.	TRBJ1-5	.	TRBV18	CASSPPVGPQHF	TGTGCCAGCTCACCTCCCGTGGGACCCCAGCATTTT
.	TRBJ2-3	TRBD2	TRBV7-8	CASSLGPAGEGWHPDTQYF	TGTGCCAGCAGCTTAGGCCCAGCGGGAGAGGGATGGCACCCAGATACGCAGTATTTT
.	TRBJ1-5	TRBD1	TRBV28	CASSNHRGLLSNQPQHF	TGTGCCAGCAGCAACCACAGGGGGCTTTTAAGCAATCAGCCCCAGCATTTT
.	TRBJ1-1	.	TRBV18	CASLGRENTEAFF	TGTGCCAGCCTCGGACGGGAGAACACTGAAGCTTTCTTT
.	TRBJ2-7	.	TRBV6-1	CASSEMGGAEQYF	TGTGCCAGCAGTGAAATGGGGGGGGCCGAGCAGTACTTC
once	TRBJ2-5	.	TRBV7-3	CASSLTPEETQYF	TGTGCCAGCAGCTTAACCCCGGAAGAGACCCAGTACTTC
.	TRBJ2-6	TRBD1	TRBV10-2	CASRSGTGGSGANVLTF	TGCGCCAGCAGGTCCGGGACAGGGGGCTCTGGGGCCAACGTCCTGACTTTC
.	TRBJ1-5	TRBD1	TRBV6-6	CASSPTGGVSNQPQHF	TGTGCCAGCAGTCCTACAGGGGGGGTTAGCAATCAGCCCCAGCATTTT
once	TRBJ2-1	TRBD1	TRBV5-4	CASSPLRTGASNEQFF	TGTGCCAGCAGCCCCTTGCGGACAGGGGCAAGCAATGAGCAGTTCTTC
.	TRBJ1-3	.	TRBV4-2	CASSLRHRGSSGNTIYF	TGTGCCAGCAGCCTAAGACATAGGGGCAGCTCTGGAAACACCATATATTTT
.	TRBJ2-1	TRBD2	TRBV19	CASSLSNRTSGRWNEQFF	TGTGCCAGTAGTCTAAGTAATCGGACTAGCGGGAGGTGGAATGAGCAGTTCTTC
once	TRBJ2-7	TRBD2	TRBV11-3	CASSLGGGSRDEQYF	TGTGCCAGCAGCTTAGGCGGCGGGAGTAGGGACGAGCAGTACTTC
.	TRBJ1-1	.	TRBV27	CASSSPRGGNTEAFF	TGTGCCAGCAGCTCCCCCCGTGGGGGGAACACTGAAGCTTTCTTT
.	TRBJ2-7	TRBD2	TRBV14	CASSQGTSVDGGGIHEQYF	TGTGCCAGCAGCCAAGGCACCTCGGTCGACGGCGGGGGGATTCACGAGCAGTACTTC
.	TRBJ2-7	.	TRBV7-9	CASSKDAGPYEQYF	TGTGCCAGCAGCAAAGATGCAGGTCCCTACGAGCAGTACTTC
.	TRBJ1-5	.	TRBV18	CASSLFSGNQPQHF	TGTGCCAGCTCCCTCTTCTCGGGTAATCAGCCCCAGCATTTT
.	TRBJ2-1	TRBD2	TRBV28	CASSGPGGGDNEQFF	TGTGCCAGCAGTGGGCCGGGAGGGGGGGACAATGAGCAGTTCTTC
.	TRBJ2-3	TRBD1	TRBV28	CASSLPKGQGRTDTQYF	TGTGCCAGCAGCCTCCCCAAAGGACAGGGGAGGACAGATACGCAGTATTTT
once	TRBJ1-1	.	TRBV28	CASSFGGQNTEAFF	TGTGCCAGCAGTTTTGGGGGACAGAACACTGAAGCTTTCTTT
.	TRBJ1-2	.	TRBV14	CASSSISGGSNYGYTF	TGTGCCAGCAGCTCCATTTCGGGTGGGAGTAACTATGGCTACACCTTC
.	TRBJ2-7	.	TRBV5-4	CASSLEGKERRSSYEQYF	TGTGCCAGCAGCTTGGAGGGGAAGGAGCGGAGGAGCTCCTACGAGCAGTACTTC
.	TRBJ2-1	TRBD2	TRBV11-3	CASSSKREGSSEDNEQFF	TGTGCCAGCAGCTCGAAGCGGGAGGGCTCGTCTGAGGACAATGAGCAGTTCTTC
.	TRBJ2-7	.	TRBV25-1	CASSTPTTSSSTEQYF	TGTGCCAGCAGTACCCCCACCACCTCCTCCTCTACCGAGCAGTACTTC
.	TRBJ2-3	.	TRBV20-1	CRPTDTQYF	TGCAGGCCCACAGATACGCAGTATTTT
.	TRBJ1-2	TRBD1	TRBV9	CASSVSLWRYSGTGRNYGYTF	TGTGCCAGCAGCGTATCTTTGTGGAGATACTCCGGGACAGGGCGGAACTATGGCTACACCTTC
.	TRBJ2-1	TRBD2	TRBV30	CAWRVRLALSSYNEQFF	TGTGCCTGGAGGGTCCGACTAGCGCTTAGCTCCTACAATGAGCAGTTCTTC
.	TRBJ1-5	TRBD1	TRBV23-1	CASSLRDSRYSNQPQHF	TGCGCCAGCAGTCTCCGGGACAGTCGGTATAGCAATCAGCCCCAGCATTTT
once	TRBJ1-2	.	TRBV7-9	CASRFTTDYGYTF	TGTGCCAGCAGGTTTACTACAGACTATGGCTACACCTTC
.	TRBJ2-5	TRBD2	TRBV19	CASSHPLAGVGETQYF	TGTGCCAGTAGTCACCCCCTAGCGGGAGTTGGAGAGACCCAGTACTTC